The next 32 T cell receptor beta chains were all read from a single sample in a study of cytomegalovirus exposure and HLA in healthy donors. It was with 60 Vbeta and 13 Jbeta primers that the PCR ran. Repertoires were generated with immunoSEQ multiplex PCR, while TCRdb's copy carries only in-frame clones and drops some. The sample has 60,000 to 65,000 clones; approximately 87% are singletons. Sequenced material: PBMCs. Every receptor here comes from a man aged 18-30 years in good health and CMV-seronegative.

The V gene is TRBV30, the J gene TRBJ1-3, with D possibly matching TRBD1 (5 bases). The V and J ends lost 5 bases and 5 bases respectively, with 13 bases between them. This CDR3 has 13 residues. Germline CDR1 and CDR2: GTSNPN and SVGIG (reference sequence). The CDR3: CAWERQLRNTIYF. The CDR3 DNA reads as TGTGCCTGGGAAAGACAGTTAAGAAACACCATATATTTT. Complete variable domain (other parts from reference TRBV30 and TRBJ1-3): SQTIHQWPATLVQPVGSPLSLECTVEGTSNPNLYWYRQAAGRGLQLLFYSVGIGQISSEVPQNLSASRPQDRQFILSSKKLLLSDSGFYLCAWERQLRNTIYFGEGSWLTVV.

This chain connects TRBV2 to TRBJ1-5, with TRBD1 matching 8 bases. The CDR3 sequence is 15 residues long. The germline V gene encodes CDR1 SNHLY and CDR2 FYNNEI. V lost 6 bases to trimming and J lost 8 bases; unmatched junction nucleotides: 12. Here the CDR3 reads CASRIAGQGSKPQHF. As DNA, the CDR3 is TGTGCCAGCAGAATCGCCGGACAGGGAAGCAAGCCCCAGCATTTT.

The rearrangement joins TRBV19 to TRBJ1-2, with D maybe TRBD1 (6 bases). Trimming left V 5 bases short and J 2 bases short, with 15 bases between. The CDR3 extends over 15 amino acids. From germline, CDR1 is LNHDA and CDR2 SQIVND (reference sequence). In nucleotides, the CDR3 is TGTGCCAGTAGTTCGTGGAACAGGGTAAACTATGGCTACACCTTC. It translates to CASSSWNRVNYGYTF.

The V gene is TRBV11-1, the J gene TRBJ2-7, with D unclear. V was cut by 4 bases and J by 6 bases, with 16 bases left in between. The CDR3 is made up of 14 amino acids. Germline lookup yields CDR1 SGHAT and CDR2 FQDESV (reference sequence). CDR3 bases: TGTGCCAGCAGCTATTCGGTCGCCCCTGGCGAGCAGTACTTC. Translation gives CASSYSVAPGEQYF.

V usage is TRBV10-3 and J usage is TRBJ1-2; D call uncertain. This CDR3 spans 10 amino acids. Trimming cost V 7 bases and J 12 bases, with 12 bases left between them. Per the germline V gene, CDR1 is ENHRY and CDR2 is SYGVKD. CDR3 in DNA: TGTGCCATCACTCTGCGGCATAACACCTTC. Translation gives CAITLRHNTF.

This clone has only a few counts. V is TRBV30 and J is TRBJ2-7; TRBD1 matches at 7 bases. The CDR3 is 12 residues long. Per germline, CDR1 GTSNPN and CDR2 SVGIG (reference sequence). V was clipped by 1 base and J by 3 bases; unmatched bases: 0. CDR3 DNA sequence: TGTGCCTGGAGTGGACAGGGCTACGAGCAGTACTTC. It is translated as CAWSGQGYEQYF.

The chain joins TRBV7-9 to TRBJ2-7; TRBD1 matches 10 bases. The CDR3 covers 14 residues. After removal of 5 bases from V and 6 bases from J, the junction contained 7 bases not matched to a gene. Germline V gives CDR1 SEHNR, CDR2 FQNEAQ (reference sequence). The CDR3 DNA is TGTGCCAGCAGCCCCGGGACAGGGGCCCCCGAGCAGTACTTC. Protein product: CASSPGTGAPEQYF.

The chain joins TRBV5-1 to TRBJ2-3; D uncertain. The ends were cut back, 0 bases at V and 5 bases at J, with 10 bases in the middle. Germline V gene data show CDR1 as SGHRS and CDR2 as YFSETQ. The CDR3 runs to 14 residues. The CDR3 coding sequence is TGCGCCAGCAGCTTGGGGCAGGCCCAAGATACGCAGTATTTT. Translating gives CASSLGQAQDTQYF.

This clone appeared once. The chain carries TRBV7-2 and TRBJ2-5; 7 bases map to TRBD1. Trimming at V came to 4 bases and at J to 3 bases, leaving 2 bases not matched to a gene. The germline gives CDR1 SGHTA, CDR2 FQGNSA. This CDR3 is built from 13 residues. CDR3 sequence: CASSSDREETQYF. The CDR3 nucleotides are TGTGCCAGCAGCTCTGACAGGGAAGAGACCCAGTACTTC.

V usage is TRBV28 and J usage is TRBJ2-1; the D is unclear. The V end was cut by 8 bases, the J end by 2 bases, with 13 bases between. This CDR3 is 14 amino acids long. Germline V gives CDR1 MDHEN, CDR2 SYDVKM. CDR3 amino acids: CASALEQPYNEQFF. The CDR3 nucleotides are TGTGCCAGCGCTCTCGAACAGCCCTACAATGAGCAGTTCTTC.

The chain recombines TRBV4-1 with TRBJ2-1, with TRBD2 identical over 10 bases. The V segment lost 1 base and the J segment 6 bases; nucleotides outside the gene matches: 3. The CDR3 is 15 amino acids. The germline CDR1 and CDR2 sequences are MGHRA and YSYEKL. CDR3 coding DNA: TGCGCCAGCAGCCAAGTGGGGACTAGCGTCAATGAGCAGTTCTTC. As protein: CASSQVGTSVNEQFF.

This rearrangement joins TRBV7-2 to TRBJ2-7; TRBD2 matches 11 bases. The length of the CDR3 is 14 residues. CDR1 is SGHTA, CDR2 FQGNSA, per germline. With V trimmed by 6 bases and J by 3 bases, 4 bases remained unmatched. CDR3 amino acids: CASRSSGGLYEQYF. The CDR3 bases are TGTGCCAGCAGGTCTAGCGGGGGGCTCTACGAGCAGTACTTC.

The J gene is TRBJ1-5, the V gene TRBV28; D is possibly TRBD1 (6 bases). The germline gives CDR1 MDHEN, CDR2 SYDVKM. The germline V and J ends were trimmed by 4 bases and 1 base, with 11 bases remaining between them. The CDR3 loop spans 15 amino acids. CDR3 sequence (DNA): TGTGCCAGCAGTTCCCCTCAGGGGAGCAATCAGCCCCAGCATTTT. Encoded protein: CASSSPQGSNQPQHF.

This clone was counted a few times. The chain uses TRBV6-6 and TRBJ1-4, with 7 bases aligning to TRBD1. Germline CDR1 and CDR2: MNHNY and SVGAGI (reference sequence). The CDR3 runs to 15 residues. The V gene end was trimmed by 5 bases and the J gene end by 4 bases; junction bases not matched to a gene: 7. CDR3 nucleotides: TGTGCCAGCAGTCCCAGGGGGGACGGTAATGAAAAACTGTTTTTT. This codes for CASSPRGDGNEKLFF.

CDR3 in amino acids: CSARVLDTQYF. In DNA form, the CDR3 reads TGCAGTGCACGGGTGTTAGATACGCAGTATTTT. This sequence joins TRBV20-1 and TRBJ2-3, with unresolved D. This CDR3 spans 11 amino acids. CDR1 and CDR2 from the germline V gene are DFQATT and SNEGSKA (reference sequence). Trimming took 6 bases from V and 5 from J, leaving 9 bases between them.

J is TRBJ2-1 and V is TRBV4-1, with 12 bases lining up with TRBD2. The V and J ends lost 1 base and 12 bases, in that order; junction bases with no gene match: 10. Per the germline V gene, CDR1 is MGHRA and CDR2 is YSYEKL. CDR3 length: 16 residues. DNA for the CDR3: TGCGCCAGCAGCCAAGGGGGTCGGCTAGCGGGGGGGAGGCAGTTCTTC. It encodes CASSQGGRLAGGRQFF.

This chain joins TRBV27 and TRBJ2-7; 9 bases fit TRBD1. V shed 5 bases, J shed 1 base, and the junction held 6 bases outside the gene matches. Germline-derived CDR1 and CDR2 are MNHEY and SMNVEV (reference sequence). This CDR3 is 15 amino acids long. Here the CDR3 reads CASSHRDRASYEQYF. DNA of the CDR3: TGTGCCAGCAGTCACCGGGACAGGGCGTCCTACGAGCAGTACTTC.

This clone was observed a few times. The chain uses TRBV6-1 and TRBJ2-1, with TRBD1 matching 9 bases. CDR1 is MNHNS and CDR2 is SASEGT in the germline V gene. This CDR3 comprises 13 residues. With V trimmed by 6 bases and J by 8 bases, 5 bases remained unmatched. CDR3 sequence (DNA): TGTGCCAGCAGGGGACAGGGTTTGGATGAGCAGTTCTTC. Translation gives CASRGQGLDEQFF.

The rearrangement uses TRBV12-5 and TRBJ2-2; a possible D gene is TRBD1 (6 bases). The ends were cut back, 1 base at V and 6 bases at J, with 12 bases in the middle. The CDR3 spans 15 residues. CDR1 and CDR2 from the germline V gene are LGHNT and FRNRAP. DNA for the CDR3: TGTGCTAGTGGTTTGGACAGGGTGGTAGCCGGGGAGCTGTTTTTT. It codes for CASGLDRVVAGELFF.

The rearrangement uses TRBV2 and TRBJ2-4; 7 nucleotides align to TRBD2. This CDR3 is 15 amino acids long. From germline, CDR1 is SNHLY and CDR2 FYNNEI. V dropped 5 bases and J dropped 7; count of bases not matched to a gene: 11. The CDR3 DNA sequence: TGTGCCAGCAGTCCTGTAGGACTAGTCCCGAACATTCAGTACTTC. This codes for CASSPVGLVPNIQYF. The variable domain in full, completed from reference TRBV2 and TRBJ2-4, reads EPEVTQTPSHQVTQMGQEVILRCVPISNHLYFYWYRQILGQKVEFLVSFYNNEISEKSEIFDDQFSVERPDGSNFTLKIRSTKLEDSAMYFCASSPVGLVPNIQYFGAGTRLSVL.

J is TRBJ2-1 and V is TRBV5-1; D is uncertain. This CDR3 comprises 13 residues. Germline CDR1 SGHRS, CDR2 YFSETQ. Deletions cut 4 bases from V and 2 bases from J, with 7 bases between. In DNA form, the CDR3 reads TGCGCCAGCAGCGCGGAAACCTACAATGAGCAGTTCTTC. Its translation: CASSAETYNEQFF.

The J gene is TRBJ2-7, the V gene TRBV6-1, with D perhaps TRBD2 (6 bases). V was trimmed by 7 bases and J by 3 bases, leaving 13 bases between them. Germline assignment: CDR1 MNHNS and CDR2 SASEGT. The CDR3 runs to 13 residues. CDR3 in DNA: TGTGCCAGCACTTCCCGGGGAGGCTACGAGCAGTACTTC. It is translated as CASTSRGGYEQYF.

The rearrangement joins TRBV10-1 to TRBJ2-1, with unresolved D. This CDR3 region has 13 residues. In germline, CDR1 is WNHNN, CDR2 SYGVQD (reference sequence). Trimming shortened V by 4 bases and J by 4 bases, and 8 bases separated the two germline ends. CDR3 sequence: CASSAQVYNEQFF. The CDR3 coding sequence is TGCGCCAGCAGTGCGCAGGTATACAATGAGCAGTTCTTC.

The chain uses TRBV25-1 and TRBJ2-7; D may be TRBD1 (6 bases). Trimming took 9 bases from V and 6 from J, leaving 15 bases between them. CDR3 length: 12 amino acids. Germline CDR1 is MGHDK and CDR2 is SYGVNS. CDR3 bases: TGTGCCAGTAGCCTACAGGGATTCGAGCAGTACTTC. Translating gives CASSLQGFEQYF.

The chain's CDR3 is CASSLNRGSTEAFF. As DNA, the CDR3 is TGCGCCAGCAGCTTGAACAGAGGGAGCACTGAAGCTTTCTTT. The chain is built from TRBV5-1 and TRBJ1-1; D uncertain. Trimming pared 1 base from V and 4 bases from J, leaving 11 bases between. Germline values: CDR1 SGHRS, CDR2 YFSETQ. The CDR3 runs to 14 residues.

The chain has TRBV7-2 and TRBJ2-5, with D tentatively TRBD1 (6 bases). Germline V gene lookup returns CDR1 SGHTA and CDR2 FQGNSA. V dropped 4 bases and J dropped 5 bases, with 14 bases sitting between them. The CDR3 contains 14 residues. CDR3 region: CASSSQMGAETQYF. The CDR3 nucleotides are TGTGCCAGCAGCTCCCAGATGGGGGCTGAGACCCAGTACTTC.

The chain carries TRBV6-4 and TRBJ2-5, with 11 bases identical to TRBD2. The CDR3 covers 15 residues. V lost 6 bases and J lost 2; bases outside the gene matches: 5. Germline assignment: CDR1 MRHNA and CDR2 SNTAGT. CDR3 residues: CASSLTSGKQETQYF. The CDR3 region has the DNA TGTGCCAGCAGCCTGACTAGCGGGAAACAAGAGACCCAGTACTTC.

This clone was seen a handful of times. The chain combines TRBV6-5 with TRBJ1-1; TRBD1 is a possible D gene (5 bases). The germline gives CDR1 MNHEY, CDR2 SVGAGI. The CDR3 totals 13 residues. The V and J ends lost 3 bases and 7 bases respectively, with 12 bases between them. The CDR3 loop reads CASSYGGGVEAFF. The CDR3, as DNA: TGTGCCAGCAGTTATGGGGGAGGGGTTGAAGCTTTCTTT.

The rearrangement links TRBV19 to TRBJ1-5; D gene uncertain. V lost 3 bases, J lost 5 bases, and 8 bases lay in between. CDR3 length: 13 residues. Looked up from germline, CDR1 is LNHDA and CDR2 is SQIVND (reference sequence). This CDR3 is CASSIRGDQPQHF. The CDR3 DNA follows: TGTGCCAGTAGTATCCGAGGAGATCAGCCCCAGCATTTT.

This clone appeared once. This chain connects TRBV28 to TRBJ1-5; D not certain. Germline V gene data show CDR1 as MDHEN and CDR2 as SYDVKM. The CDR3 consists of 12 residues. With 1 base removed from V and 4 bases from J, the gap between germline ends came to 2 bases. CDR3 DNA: TGTGCCAGCAGTTTATTAAATCAGCCCCAGCATTTT. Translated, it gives CASSLLNQPQHF.

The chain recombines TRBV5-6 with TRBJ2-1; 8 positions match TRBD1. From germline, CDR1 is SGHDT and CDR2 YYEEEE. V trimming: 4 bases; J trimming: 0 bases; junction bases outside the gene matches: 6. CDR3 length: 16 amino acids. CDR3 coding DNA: TGTGCCAGCAGCCCCTCCGGGACAGGCTCCTACAATGAGCAGTTCTTC. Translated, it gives CASSPSGTGSYNEQFF.

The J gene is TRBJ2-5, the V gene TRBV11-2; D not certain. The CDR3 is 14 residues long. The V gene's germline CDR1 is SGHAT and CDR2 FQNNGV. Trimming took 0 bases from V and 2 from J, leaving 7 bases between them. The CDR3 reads CASSLDYGQETQYF. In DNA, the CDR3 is TGTGCCAGCAGCTTAGACTACGGGCAAGAGACCCAGTACTTC. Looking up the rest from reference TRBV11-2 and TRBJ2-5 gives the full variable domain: EAGVAQSPRYKIIEKRQSVAFWCNPISGHATLYWYQQILGQGPKLLIQFQNNGVVDDSQLPKDRFSAERLKGVDSTLKIQPAKLEDSAVYLCASSLDYGQETQYFGPGTRLLVL.